Shown below are 14 T cell receptor beta chains from a single sample sequenced in a study of early T cells in non-severe SARS-CoV-2 infection. TCRdb called the 5' RACE reads again in MiXCR, with one record for every CDR3 protein. The sample contains about 68,000 distinct CDR3 sequences, 9.5% to 15% of which appear only once. The material sequenced was whole blood. These receptors were taken from an adult who was a healthcare worker with PCR-confirmed SARS-CoV-2 infection or an uninfected control (not recorded which).

The chain is built from TRBV20-1 and TRBJ1-1; possibly TRBD1 for D (6 bases). The CDR3 has 12 residues. Trimming took 4 bases from V and 3 from J, leaving 9 bases between them. CDR1 DFQATT and CDR2 SNEGSKA come from the germline V gene (reference sequence). CDR3 bases: TGCAGTGCTAAACAGGGTCACACTGAAGCTTTCTTT. This codes for CSAKQGHTEAFF.

The CDR3 nucleotides are TGCAGCGCTGCAGGACTTAACAATGAGCAGTTCTTC. Amino acids: CSAAGLNNEQFF. The V and J genes are TRBV29-1 and TRBJ2-1; maybe TRBD2 (5 bases). This CDR3 comprises 12 residues. Germline V gene sequence: CDR1 SQVTM, CDR2 ANQGSEA. Trimming removed 7 bases from V and 5 bases from J, with 12 bases in between.

This clonotype came up a few times. This sequence joins TRBV4-1 and TRBJ1-2; TRBD1 might be the D (5 bases). The CDR3 is made up of 15 amino acids. The germline V gene has CDR1 MGHRA and CDR2 YSYEKL. The ends were cut back, 2 bases at V and 5 bases at J, with 15 bases in the middle. The CDR3 region has the DNA TGCGCCAGCAGCCAAAACTCCGGGACGGCGTATGGCTACACCTTC. Translation gives CASSQNSGTAYGYTF.

At least ten counts were recorded for this clonotype. V is TRBV28 and J is TRBJ1-2; 7 bases align to TRBD1. With 3 bases clipped from V and 4 bases from J, the junction kept 5 bases outside the gene matches. This CDR3 contains 14 residues. CDR1 and CDR2 (germline): MDHEN, SYDVKM. The CDR3 region is CASSLYRGVYGYTF. CDR3 DNA: TGTGCCAGCAGTTTGTACAGGGGCGTCTATGGCTACACCTTC.

The CDR3 spells CASSRVAGGEQFF. The CDR3 coding sequence is TGTGCCAGCAGCCGGGTGGCGGGGGGCGAGCAGTTCTTC. This sequence joins TRBV11-3 and TRBJ2-1; 8 bases map to TRBD2. J gave up 10 bases and V 5 bases, and 7 bases lay outside the gene matches. Germline CDR1 SGHNT, CDR2 YENEEA. This CDR3 spans 13 amino acids.

Ten or more counts support this clonotype. V is TRBV20-1 and J is TRBJ1-1, with TRBD1 matching over 8 bases. The CDR3 extends over 14 amino acids. V was pared by 6 bases and J by 3 bases, with 9 bases of the junction left unmatched. Germline V gives CDR1 DFQATT, CDR2 SNEGSKA (reference sequence). The CDR3 sequence is CSARPGTGHTEAFF. In DNA form, the CDR3 reads TGCAGTGCCCGTCCCGGGACAGGACACACTGAAGCTTTCTTT.

This clonotype has just a few counts. The chain couples TRBV9 to TRBJ2-7; no clear D. CDR1 and CDR2 from the germline V gene are SGDLS and YYNGEE. CDR3 size: 15 residues. The ends were cut back, 3 bases at V and 2 bases at J, with 15 bases in the middle. CDR3: CASSEWADGAYEQYF. CDR3 DNA: TGTGCCAGCAGCGAGTGGGCGGACGGCGCCTACGAGCAGTACTTC.

By sample share, this clonotype is medium-sized. This chain uses TRBV6-1 with TRBJ1-1; the D gene is possibly TRBD1 (5 bases). In germline, CDR1 is MNHNS, CDR2 SASEGT. The CDR3 is 17 amino acids. V was clipped by 4 bases and J by 0 bases, with 18 bases between them. Written as DNA, the CDR3 is TGTGCCAGCAGTGTAACTACCCGGGGCCCCATGAACACTGAAGCTTTCTTT. This encodes CASSVTTRGPMNTEAFF.

There are many counts of this clonotype. The V call is TRBV7-2, the J call TRBJ2-7, with 8 nucleotides matching TRBD1. V was clipped by 1 base and J by 1 base; unmatched bases: 3. Germline CDR1 reads SGHTA; CDR2 reads FQGNSA. The CDR3 length is 15 residues. This CDR3 is CASSLVQGASYEQYF. The CDR3 DNA reads TGTGCCAGCAGCTTAGTGCAGGGGGCATCCTACGAGCAGTACTTC.

The J gene is TRBJ2-1, the V gene TRBV7-2; perhaps TRBD2 as D (5 bases). The V end was cut by 4 bases, the J end by 2 bases, with 15 bases between. Germline V gene sequence: CDR1 SGHTA, CDR2 FQGNSA. The CDR3 runs 16 residues. The CDR3 nucleotides read TGTGCCAGCAGCTCAACCGGGAACACCCCCTACAATGAGCAGTTCTTC. Protein product: CASSSTGNTPYNEQFF.

This clonotype was detected a few times. The V gene is TRBV11-2, the J gene TRBJ2-3; 8 bases match TRBD1. Germline V lookup: CDR1 SGHAT, CDR2 FQNNGV. Trimming took 5 bases from V and 4 from J; bases not matched to a gene: 5. The CDR3 has 14 residues. The CDR3 region is CASSQLTGADTQYF. CDR3 coding DNA: TGTGCCAGCAGCCAACTGACAGGGGCAGATACGCAGTATTTT.

Comments on this clonotype: Being one base from a much bigger clone, this may be a read error. The DNA of the CDR3 is TGTGCCAGCTCACCCAGGACAGGGGACGTCACTGAAGCTTTCTTT. Amino acids: CASSPRTGDVTEAFF. The chain links TRBV18 to TRBJ1-1; 9 nucleotides match TRBD1. Germline values: CDR1 KGHSH, CDR2 LQKENI. CDR3 length equals 15 residues. The V segment lost 3 bases and the J segment 4 bases; nucleotides outside the gene matches: 6.

This clonotype was seen ten or more times. V is TRBV30 and J is TRBJ1-2, with 9 positions matching TRBD1. Germline trimming cut 2 bases from V and 8 bases from J; bases unmatched to any gene: 6. CDR3 size: 13 residues. Germline CDR1 GTSNPN, CDR2 SVGIG (reference sequence). For the CDR3, the DNA is TGTGCCTGGAGTCCGAACAGGGGGCAGGGCTACACCTTC. It codes for CAWSPNRGQGYTF.

This clonotype was picked up many times. The genes are TRBV27 and TRBJ2-3; tentatively, D is TRBD2 (5 bases). Germline CDR1 is MNHEY and CDR2 is SMNVEV (reference sequence). The V end was cut by 6 bases, the J end by 4 bases, with 17 bases between. The CDR3 sequence is 15 residues long. The CDR3 loop reads CASSPLERVADTQYF. CDR3 coding DNA: TGTGCCAGCAGCCCATTAGAGAGGGTTGCAGATACGCAGTATTTT.